Shown below are 3 T cell receptor beta chains from a single sample sequenced in a study of blood T cells in healthy people across ages. Sample-barcoded 5' priming and a J-beta primer mix drove a second PCR of about 6 to 12 cycles. TCRdb reprocessed the 5' RACE reads via MiXCR and lists one record per CDR3 protein. The sample contains around 500,000 distinct CDR3 sequences, around 27% of which appear only once. This same sample was also part of a study on T cells of mothers and their children.

Sequenced sample: blood. Receptors originate from a boy aged 2 to 9 in good health.

A few counts support this clonotype. The J gene is TRBJ1-6, the V gene TRBV10-3; D is undetermined. The CDR3 has 13 residues. Per germline, CDR1 ENHRY and CDR2 SYGVKD. The V end lost 11 bases, the J end lost 7 bases, and 15 bases lay between the germline ends. The CDR3 region has the DNA TGTGCCGTGAACAGCGTTCTAAATTCACCCCTCCACTTT. It translates to CAVNSVLNSPLHF.

In its sample, this clonotype was seen a few times. The V and J genes are TRBV4-3 and TRBJ2-1; no firm D call. Per the germline V gene, CDR1 is LGHNA and CDR2 is YSLEER. The V end was cut by 1 base, the J end by 0 bases, with 16 bases between. CDR3 length: 18 residues. CDR3 in DNA: TGCGCCAGCAGCCAAGCTATCTTCTCGGGCAGCTCCTACAATGAGCAGTTCTTC. Protein sequence: CASSQAIFSGSSYNEQFF.

V and J are TRBV11-2 and TRBJ1-1; 8 bases are a match to TRBD1. Losses at the gene ends were 4 bases for V and 7 bases for J; bases not matched to a gene: 5. The CDR3 contains 13 residues. Germline V gene lookup returns CDR1 SGHAT and CDR2 FQNNGV. The CDR3 DNA reads as TGTGCCAGCAGCTCTAATGGACAGGGTGAAGCTTTCTTT. It codes for CASSSNGQGEAFF.